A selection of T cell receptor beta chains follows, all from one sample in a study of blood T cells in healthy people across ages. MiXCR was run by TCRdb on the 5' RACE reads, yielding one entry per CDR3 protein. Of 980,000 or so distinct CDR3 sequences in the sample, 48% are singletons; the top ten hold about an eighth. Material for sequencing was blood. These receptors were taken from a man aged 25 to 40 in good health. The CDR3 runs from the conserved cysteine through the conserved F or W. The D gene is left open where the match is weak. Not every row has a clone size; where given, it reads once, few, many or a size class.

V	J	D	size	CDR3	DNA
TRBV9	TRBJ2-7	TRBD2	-	CANNAHGTSRHEQYF	TGTGCCAACAACGCACACGGGACTAGCCGTCACGAGCAGTACTTC
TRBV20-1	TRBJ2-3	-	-	CLGASGVADTQYF	TGCTTGGGGGCCAGCGGGGTCGCGGATACGCAGTATTTT
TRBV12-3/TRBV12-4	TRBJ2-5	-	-	CASRGYLIQYF	TGTGCCAGCCGGGGTTACTTGATTCAGTACTTC
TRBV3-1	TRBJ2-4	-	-	CASSPKVLAKNIQYF	TGTGCCAGCAGCCCCAAGGTCCTAGCCAAAAACATTCAGTACTTC
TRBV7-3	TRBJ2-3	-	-	CASSAGTLGSDTQYF	TGTGCCAGCAGCGCGGGGACACTAGGTTCAGATACGCAGTATTTT
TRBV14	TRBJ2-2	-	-	CASSQEGYTGELFF	TGTGCCAGCAGCCAAGAAGGATACACCGGGGAGCTGTTTTTT
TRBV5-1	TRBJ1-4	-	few	CASSLGHGEKLFF	TGCGCCAGCAGCTTGGGACATGGTGAAAAACTGTTTTTT
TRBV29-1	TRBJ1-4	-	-	CSVATRAERATNEKLFF	TGCAGCGTTGCCACCCGGGCCGAGCGAGCAACTAATGAAAAACTGTTTTTT
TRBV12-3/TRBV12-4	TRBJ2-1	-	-	CASSFASSGVNEQFF	TGTGCCAGCAGTTTTGCGAGTTCAGGAGTTAATGAGCAGTTCTTC
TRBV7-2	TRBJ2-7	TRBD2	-	CASSRERTSGGYEQYF	TGTGCCAGCAGCAGAGAACGGACTAGCGGCGGATACGAGCAGTACTTC
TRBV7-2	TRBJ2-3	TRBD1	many	CASSPRGTGTDTQYF	TGTGCCAGCAGCCCCCGAGGGACAGGTACAGATACGCAGTATTTT
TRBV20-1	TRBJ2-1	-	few	CSASGTVQTNNEQFF	TGCAGTGCTAGCGGGACGGTGCAAACCAACAATGAGCAGTTCTTC
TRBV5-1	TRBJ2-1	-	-	CASSFREAGGGNEQFF	TGCGCCAGCAGCTTTCGTGAGGCAGGGGGAGGCAATGAGCAGTTCTTC
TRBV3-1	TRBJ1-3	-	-	CASSQGTTTGNTIYF	TGTGCCAGCAGCCAAGGTACTACTACTGGAAACACCATATATTTT
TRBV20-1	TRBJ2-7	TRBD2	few	CSASHLAGAGEQYF	TGCAGTGCTAGTCATCTAGCGGGGGCGGGTGAGCAGTACTTC
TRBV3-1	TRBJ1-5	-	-	CASSQGLGGNQPQHF	TGTGCCAGCAGCCAAGGCCTGGGCGGCAATCAGCCCCAGCATTTT
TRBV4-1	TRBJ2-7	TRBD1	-	CASSEGTVPTYEQYF	TGCGCCAGCAGCGAAGGGACAGTTCCTACCTACGAGCAGTACTTC
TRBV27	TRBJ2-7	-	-	CASMASGLYEQYF	TGTGCCAGTATGGCTTCAGGGCTCTACGAGCAGTACTTC
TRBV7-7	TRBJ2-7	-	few	CASSYLDSPRNEQYF	TGTGCTAGCAGCTACCTGGACAGTCCCCGTAACGAGCAGTACTTC
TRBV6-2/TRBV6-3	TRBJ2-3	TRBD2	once	CASSYPLASGDADTQYF	TGTGCCAGCAGTTACCCCCTTGCTAGCGGGGATGCAGATACGCAGTATTTT
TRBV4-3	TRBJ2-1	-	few	CASSPNLGRGFNEQFF	TGCGCCAGCAGCCCAAACTTGGGAAGGGGGTTCAATGAGCAGTTCTTC
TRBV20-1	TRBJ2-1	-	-	CSAREGVRGVYEQFF	TGCAGTGCTAGAGAAGGGGTCCGCGGGGTCTATGAGCAGTTCTTC
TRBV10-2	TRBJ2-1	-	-	CASIQTGTSSYNEQFF	TGCGCCAGCATCCAAACCGGGACGAGCTCCTACAATGAGCAGTTCTTC
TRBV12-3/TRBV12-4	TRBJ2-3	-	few	CASSRGGLDTQYF	TGTGCCAGCAGCCGTGGGGGTCTAGATACGCAGTATTTT
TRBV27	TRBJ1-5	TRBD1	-	CASTGAGGRQPQHF	TGTGCCAGCACAGGGGCAGGGGGCCGTCAGCCCCAGCATTTT
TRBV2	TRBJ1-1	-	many	CASSEVVRRNTEAFF	TGTGCCAGCAGTGAGGTCGTACGACGGAACACTGAAGCTTTCTTT
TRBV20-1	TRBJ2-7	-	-	CSAVGGTGVGEQYF	TGCAGTGCCGTCGGCGGGACGGGGGTTGGCGAGCAGTACTTC
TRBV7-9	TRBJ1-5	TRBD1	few	CASSRQGHNQPQHF	TGTGCCAGCAGCCGACAGGGTCACAATCAGCCCCAGCATTTT
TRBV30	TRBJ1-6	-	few	CAWRDRFNNSPLHF	TGTGCCTGGAGGGACAGATTTAATAATTCACCCCTCCACTTT
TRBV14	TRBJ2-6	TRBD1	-	CASSLSLGQGLFSGANVLTF	TGTGCCAGCAGCCTCAGCCTGGGACAGGGTCTCTTCTCTGGGGCCAACGTCCTGACTTTC
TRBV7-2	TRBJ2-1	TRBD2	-	CASRPTSGVIYNEQFF	TGTGCCAGCAGACCTACTAGCGGGGTGATTTACAATGAGCAGTTCTTC
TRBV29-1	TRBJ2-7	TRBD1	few	CSVQRPGQESYEQYF	TGCAGCGTCCAGCGGCCGGGACAGGAATCCTACGAGCAGTACTTC
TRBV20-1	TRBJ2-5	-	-	CSARGQQQETQYF	TGCAGTGCTAGAGGACAGCAACAAGAGACCCAGTACTTC
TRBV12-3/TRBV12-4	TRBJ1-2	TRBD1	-	CASSQSGQQNYDYTF	TGTGCCAGCAGTCAATCGGGACAGCAAAACTATGACTACACCTTC
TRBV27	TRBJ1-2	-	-	CASRPRGGVNGYTF	TGTGCCAGCAGGCCCCGGGGGGGGGTTAATGGCTACACCTTC
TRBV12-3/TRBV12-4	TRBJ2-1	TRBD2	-	CASINSGGGSYEQFF	TGTGCCAGCATTAATAGCGGGGGGGGCTCCTACGAGCAGTTCTTC
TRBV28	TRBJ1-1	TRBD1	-	CASSPIQGAVTEAFF	TGTGCCAGCAGTCCCATACAGGGGGCGGTTACTGAAGCTTTCTTT
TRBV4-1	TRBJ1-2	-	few	CASSPPGATTAYGYTF	TGCGCCAGCAGCCCTCCGGGAGCCACGACAGCCTATGGCTACACCTTC
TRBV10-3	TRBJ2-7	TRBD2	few	CAISEASGGLSYEQYF	TGTGCCATCAGTGAAGCTAGCGGGGGATTGTCCTACGAGCAGTACTTC
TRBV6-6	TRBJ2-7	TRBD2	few	CASSLAGASSYEQYF	TGTGCCAGCAGCTTAGCGGGGGCCAGCTCCTACGAGCAGTACTTC
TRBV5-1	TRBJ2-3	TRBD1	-	CASSTGQETDTQYF	TGCGCCAGCAGCACCGGACAGGAGACAGATACGCAGTATTTT
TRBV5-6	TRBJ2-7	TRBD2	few	CASSPGTTIVGQYF	TGTGCCAGCAGCCCCGGGACTACCATCGTCGGGCAGTACTTC
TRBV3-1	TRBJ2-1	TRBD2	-	CASRGTGTRSLGEQFF	TGTGCCAGCAGAGGGACCGGGACTAGGTCCTTGGGGGAGCAGTTCTTC
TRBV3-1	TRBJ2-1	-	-	CASSPYRLGPEQFF	TGTGCCAGCAGCCCGTACCGACTAGGACCTGAGCAGTTCTTC
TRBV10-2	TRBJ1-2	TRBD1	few	CASSESGGQGIDYGYTF	TGCGCCAGCAGTGAGTCGGGGGGACAGGGGATCGACTATGGCTACACCTTC
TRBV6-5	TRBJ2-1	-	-	CASSYVAGYEQFF	TGTGCCAGCAGTTACGTCGCGGGTTATGAGCAGTTCTTC
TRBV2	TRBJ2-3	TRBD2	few	CASRRATSGRYF	TGTGCCAGCAGACGAGCGACTAGCGGGAGGTATTTT
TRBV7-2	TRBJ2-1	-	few	CASRQGGWNEQFF	TGTGCCAGCAGACAGGGCGGGTGGAATGAGCAGTTCTTC
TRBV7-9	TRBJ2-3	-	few	CASSFQSPSTDTQYF	TGTGCCAGCAGCTTTCAGTCCCCTAGCACAGATACGCAGTATTTT
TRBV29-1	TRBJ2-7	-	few	CSVETKGDSTYEQYF	TGCAGCGTTGAAACGAAGGGAGACAGCACCTACGAGCAGTACTTC
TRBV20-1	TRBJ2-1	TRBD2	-	CSAVTSGGVKNEQFF	TGCAGTGCTGTTACTAGCGGGGGGGTAAAAAATGAGCAGTTCTTC
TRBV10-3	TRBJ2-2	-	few	CAIGPNTGELFF	TGTGCCATCGGTCCGAACACCGGGGAGCTGTTTTTT
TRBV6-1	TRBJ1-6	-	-	CASSEEFGNSPLHF	TGTGCCAGCAGTGAAGAGTTCGGGAATTCACCCCTCCACTTT
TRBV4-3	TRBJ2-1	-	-	CASSQDSREVEQFF	TGCGCCAGCAGCCAAGATAGCAGGGAAGTTGAGCAGTTCTTC
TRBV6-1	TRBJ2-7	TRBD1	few	CASSEAETGGYEQYF	TGTGCCAGCAGTGAAGCTGAGACAGGGGGCTACGAGCAGTACTTC
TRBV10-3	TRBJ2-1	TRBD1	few	CAITGDRGQGNEQFF	TGTGCCATCACCGGGGACAGGGGGCAAGGAAATGAGCAGTTCTTC
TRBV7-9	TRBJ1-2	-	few	CASSSMGPGYTF	TGTGCCAGCAGTTCGATGGGTCCTGGCTACACCTTC